This T cell receptor (beta chain) came from a study of T cells in localized non-small cell lung cancer. Using immunoSEQ multiplex PCR, the repertoire was profiled, and TCRdb retains in-frame clones only, with some absent. This sample has approximately 28,000 clones, with less than 95% found just once. This CDR3 is 16 amino acids long. Germline CDR1 LNHDA, CDR2 SQIVND (reference sequence). Trimming removed 4 bases from V and 4 bases from J, with 16 bases in between. The study's findings and limits: A single tumor region was sequenced, leaving heterogeneity possible.

Comments on this clone: What it binds is unknown.

The sequence derives from a female donor aged 60 or older with stage I lung adenocarcinoma. This chain connects TRBV19 to TRBJ2-2; the D gene could be TRBD1 or TRBD2 (5 bases each). The source was peripheral blood, collected before any cancer treatment. This CDR3 is CASSTQSGTPTGELFF. CDR3 in DNA: TGTGCCAGTAGTACCCAATCCGGGACCCCCACCGGGGAGCTGTTTTTT.